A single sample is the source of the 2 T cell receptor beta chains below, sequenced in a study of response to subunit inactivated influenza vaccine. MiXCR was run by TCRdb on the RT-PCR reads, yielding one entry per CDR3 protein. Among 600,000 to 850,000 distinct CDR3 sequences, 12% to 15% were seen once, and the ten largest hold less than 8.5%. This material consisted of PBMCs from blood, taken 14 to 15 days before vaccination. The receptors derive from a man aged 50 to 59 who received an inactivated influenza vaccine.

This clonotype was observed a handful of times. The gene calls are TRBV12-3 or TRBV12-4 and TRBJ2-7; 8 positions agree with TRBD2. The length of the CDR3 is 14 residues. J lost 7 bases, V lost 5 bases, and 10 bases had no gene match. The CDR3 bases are TGTGCCAGCAGTCCAACGACTAGCGCCTTAGAGCAGTACTTC. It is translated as CASSPTTSALEQYF.

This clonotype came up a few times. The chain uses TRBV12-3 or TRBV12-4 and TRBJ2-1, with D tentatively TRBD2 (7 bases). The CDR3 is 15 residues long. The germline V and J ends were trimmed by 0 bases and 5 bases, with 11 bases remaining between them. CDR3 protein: CASSLAGGQDNEQFF. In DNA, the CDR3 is TGTGCCAGCAGTTTAGCGGGGGGGCAAGACAATGAGCAGTTCTTC.